A selection of T cell receptor beta chains follows, all from one sample in a study of cytomegalovirus exposure and HLA in healthy donors. Clones were read by immunoSEQ multiplex PCR, and TCRdb kept only the in-frame ones, dropping some. Here the sample spans over 120,000 clones, 75% to 90% being singletons. Sequenced input: PBMCs. The receptors stem from a woman under 40 in good health and CMV-seronegative. Both conserved end residues are trimmed from each CDR3. A D gene is named only where the DNA matches it firmly.

cdr3_aa d_call j_call v_call
ASSPGGMNTEAF - TRBJ1-1 TRBV5-1
ASSSGLASTDTQY - TRBJ2-3 TRBV5-1
ASSYVGTRPQETQY - TRBJ2-5 TRBV6-5
AWSVAGGQPQH - TRBJ1-5 TRBV30
ASSQLQGRDGYT - TRBJ1-2 TRBV5-5
ASSQALAGVLSYNEQF TRBD2 TRBJ2-1 TRBV4-1
ASSMTGNTEAF - TRBJ1-1 TRBV6-1
ASSSTDRVVNTEAF TRBD1 TRBJ1-1 TRBV4-1
ASSQGLAGGPTIGELF TRBD2 TRBJ2-2 TRBV4-1
AWSVWGHGIGYT - TRBJ1-2 TRBV30
ASNLGHYNEQF - TRBJ2-1 TRBV7-2
ASRTGTNEKLF TRBD1 TRBJ1-4 TRBV5-1
ASSYRQGVTEAF TRBD1 TRBJ1-1 TRBV7-2
ASGVRQGYNQPQH - TRBJ1-5 TRBV4-1
ASRTSRSSYNSPLH - TRBJ1-6 TRBV11-1
ASSVDATTQTQY - TRBJ2-5 TRBV9
ASTRVGNSPLH - TRBJ1-6 TRBV6-1
ASSPWTGGNQPQH TRBD1 TRBJ1-5 TRBV5-1
AWSRLAGVNTQY TRBD2 TRBJ2-3 TRBV30
ASSLLLAGGYEQY TRBD2 TRBJ2-7 TRBV7-2
ASSPRTGGYGYT TRBD1 TRBJ1-2 TRBV7-9
ASSQDPAGGDFHTGELF TRBD2 TRBJ2-2 TRBV4-2
AISGGTSFSGNTIY - TRBJ1-3 TRBV10-3
ATSRDPAVYNEQF - TRBJ2-1 TRBV15
ASTSVTGEQY - TRBJ2-7 TRBV14
ASRPRRGSVGYT - TRBJ1-2 TRBV28
ASNGQGDNEQF TRBD1 TRBJ2-1 TRBV5-1
ASREVLEQY - - TRBV2
ASSLVVRNTEAF - TRBJ1-1 TRBV7-2
ASSYSQGGGYGYT - TRBJ1-2 TRBV6-5
ASSRAGGEELF TRBD1 TRBJ2-2 TRBV19
ASMVASGSYEQY TRBD2 TRBJ2-7 TRBV2
ASWATGENTEAF - TRBJ1-1 TRBV6-5
ASSRTGFSYEQY TRBD1 TRBJ2-7 TRBV16
ASSLGTGSGNEKLF TRBD1 TRBJ1-4 TRBV7-2
ASSLVGAGGKPQH TRBD1 TRBJ1-5 TRBV28
ASSLRNTQY - TRBJ2-3 TRBV7-2
ASSSLKGQGVGELF TRBD1 TRBJ2-2 TRBV7-6
ASSAGTSGSYNEQF TRBD2 TRBJ2-1 TRBV5-4
ATSRVGSGNEQF - TRBJ2-1 TRBV15
ASSFGQWWTQGYNEQF - TRBJ2-1 TRBV7-9
ASSLDTNEQF - TRBJ2-1 TRBV5-4
ASSGSLGGRSPLH - TRBJ1-6 TRBV19
ATSRDRGNYGYT - TRBJ1-2 TRBV15
ASSRDRTYNEQF TRBD1 TRBJ2-1 TRBV10-1
ASSLAGGSAFGQF TRBD2 TRBJ2-1 TRBV5-1
AWSRGTNEKLF - TRBJ1-4 TRBV30
ASSFAASLSSYEQY - TRBJ2-7 TRBV11-1
ASSQGLASTDTQY TRBD2 TRBJ2-3 TRBV14
ASSLVQGGNSPLH TRBD1 TRBJ1-6 TRBV5-4
ASSLNPGQGNQPQH TRBD1 TRBJ1-5 TRBV7-2